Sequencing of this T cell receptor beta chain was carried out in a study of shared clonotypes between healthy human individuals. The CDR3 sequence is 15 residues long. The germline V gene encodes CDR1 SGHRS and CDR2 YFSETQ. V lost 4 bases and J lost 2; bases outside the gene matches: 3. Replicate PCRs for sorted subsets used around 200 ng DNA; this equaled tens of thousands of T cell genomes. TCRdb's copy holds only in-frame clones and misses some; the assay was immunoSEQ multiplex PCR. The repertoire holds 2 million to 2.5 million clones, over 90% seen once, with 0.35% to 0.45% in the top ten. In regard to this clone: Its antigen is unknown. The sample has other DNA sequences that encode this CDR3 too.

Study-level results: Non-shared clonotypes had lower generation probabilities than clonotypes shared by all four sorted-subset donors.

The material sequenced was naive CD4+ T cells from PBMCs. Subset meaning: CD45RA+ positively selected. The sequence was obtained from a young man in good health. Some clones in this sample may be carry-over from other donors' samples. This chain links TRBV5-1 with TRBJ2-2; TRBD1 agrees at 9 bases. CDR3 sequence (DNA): TGCGCCAGCAGCGAGGGACAGGGTAACACCGGGGAGCTGTTTTTT. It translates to CASSEGQGNTGELFF.